This TCR beta chain is from a study of OX40 agonist ivuxolimab in advanced cancers. Study outcomes and limitations: Partial responders treated at 0.1-3.0 mg/kg exhibited clonal expansion among the lowest measured.

J gave up 5 bases and V 3 bases, and 13 bases lay outside the gene matches. CDR1 is SQVTM and CDR2 is ANQGSEA in the germline V gene. The CDR3 has 16 residues. Sequencing used immunoSEQ multiplex PCR; TCRdb keeps in-frame clones, though not all of them. The profile covers roughly 28,000 clones, with roughly 92% appearing a single time and over 9% taken by the ten largest. The table lists this clone with a few counts. No antigen is known for it. Sequences were derived from CD4+ or CD8+ T cells sorted from blood, sampled in a trial of the OX40 agonist ivuxolimab. This receptor was taken from an adult with an advanced solid tumor such as melanoma, head and neck, liver or kidney cancer. The rearrangement links TRBV29-1 to TRBJ2-1, with TRBD1 matching over 7 bases. For the CDR3, the DNA is TGCAGCGTTGATCTGAGTTTAGGGACAGCAAACAATGAGCAGTTCTTC. Protein sequence: CSVDLSLGTANNEQFF.